This T cell receptor beta chain was identified during a study of blood T cell repertoires in COVID-19. Across the whole study: The samples span acute and convalescent COVID-19 from the United States, Italy and Spain. The cDNA or gDNA used as material had been derived from T cells, B-cell-depleted T cells, or PBMCs.

In the study's own analysis: Researchers report that nucleated cell counts were estimated from reference gene primer amplification. Some clones are missing from TCRdb's copy, which holds only in-frame ones; the method was immunoSEQ multiplex PCR. V and J calls and clone size follow that table, whereas D and trimming were derived from the DNA. The sample has roughly 130,000 clones, roughly 80% seen once. With 5 bases removed from V and 1 base from J, the gap between germline ends came to 8 bases. Germline lookup yields CDR1 MNHEY and CDR2 SVGAGI. The CDR3 consists of 13 residues. J is TRBJ1-2 and V is TRBV6-5; D might be TRBD1 (6 bases). The specimen sequenced was peripheral blood. The TCR comes from a woman aged 45 to 65 with acute or convalescent COVID-19. The CDR3 sequence: CASSHRDNYGYTF. In DNA, the CDR3 is TGTGCCAGCAGTCACAGGGATAACTATGGCTACACCTTC.